The 29 T cell receptor beta chains below all came from one sample that was sequenced in a study of cytomegalovirus exposure and HLA in healthy donors. PCR was performed using 60 Vbeta and 13 Jbeta primers. Produced via immunoSEQ multiplex PCR; TCRdb's table is partial and in-frame only. In the table there are about 160,000 clones, about four fifths of which are singletons. The sample taken for sequencing was PBMCs. The receptors were sampled from a man aged 45 to 65 in good health and CMV-seropositive.

To note about this clone: A read error may account for a junction end that differs from germline. The chain recombines TRBV7-9 with TRBJ1-1; 7 bases are shared with TRBD1. CDR3 length: 15 residues. Germline V lookup: CDR1 SEHNR, CDR2 FQNEAQ (reference sequence). CDR3 residues: CSSSSSGTANTEAFF. The CDR3 DNA sequence: TGTTCCAGCAGCTCTTCCGGGACAGCGAACACTGAAGCTTTCTTT. The full variable domain, rest sourced from reference TRBV7-9 and TRBJ1-1, is DTGVSQNPRHKITKRGQNVTFRCDPISEHNRLYWYRQTLGQGPEFLTYFQNEAQLEKSRLLSDRFSAERPKGSFSTLEIQRTEQGDSAMYLCSSSSSGTANTEAFFGQGTRLTVV.

This clone was picked up one time. The genes are TRBV4-1 and TRBJ2-5; 13 nucleotides match TRBD2. The CDR3 is 17 amino acids. V dropped 2 bases and J dropped 4; count of bases not matched to a gene: 7. CDR1 MGHRA and CDR2 YSYEKL come from the germline V gene. The CDR3: CASSQSRTSGSSETQYF. CDR3 DNA: TGCGCCAGCAGCCAATCTCGGACTAGCGGGAGTTCAGAGACCCAGTACTTC.

This chain links TRBV7-2 with TRBJ2-1; 8 positions match TRBD2. Per the germline V gene, CDR1 is SGHTA and CDR2 is FQGNSA. The V gene end was trimmed by 6 bases and the J gene end by 3 bases; junction bases not matched to a gene: 10. The CDR3 is made up of 16 amino acids. CDR3: CASSGALAGFYNEQFF. CDR3 coding DNA: TGTGCCAGCAGTGGGGCTCTAGCGGGCTTCTACAATGAGCAGTTCTTC. Combining the CDR3 with reference TRBV7-2 and TRBJ2-1 gives the whole variable domain GAGVSQSPSNKVTEKGKDVELRCDPISGHTALYWYRQSLGQGLEFLIYFQGNSAPDKSGLPSDRFSAERTGGSVSTLTIQRTQQEDSAVYLCASSGALAGFYNEQFFGPGTRLTVL.

This rearrangement joins TRBV5-1 to TRBJ1-3, with unresolved D. The germline CDR1 and CDR2 sequences are SGHRS and YFSETQ. V lost 1 base and J lost 3, with 5 bases in between. This CDR3 region has 13 residues. CDR3 loop: CASSLSGGNTIYF. In DNA, the CDR3 is TGCGCCAGCAGCTTGAGCGGTGGAAACACCATATATTTT.

The J gene is TRBJ1-5, the V gene TRBV2; 9 bases match TRBD1. The length of the CDR3 is 14 residues. The junction had 8 bases not matched to a gene; V was cut back by 8 bases and J by 6 bases. Germline V lookup: CDR1 SNHLY, CDR2 FYNNEI. The CDR3 is CASGNDRGVQPQHF. The CDR3 region has the DNA TGTGCCAGCGGGAACGACAGGGGGGTTCAGCCCCAGCATTTT. Looking up the rest from reference TRBV2 and TRBJ1-5 gives the full variable domain: EPEVTQTPSHQVTQMGQEVILRCVPISNHLYFYWYRQILGQKVEFLVSFYNNEISEKSEIFDDQFSVERPDGSNFTLKIRSTKLEDSAMYFCASGNDRGVQPQHFGDGTRLSIL.

This clone was seen a single time. J is TRBJ2-1 and V is TRBV7-9; perhaps TRBD2 as D (6 bases). Germline assignment: CDR1 SEHNR and CDR2 FQNEAQ (reference sequence). With 5 bases removed from V and 5 bases from J, the gap between germline ends came to 16 bases. This CDR3 comprises 15 residues. As DNA, the CDR3 is TGTGCCAGCAGCCCCCGGGACTTGAGTAACAATGAGCAGTTCTTC. It specifies CASSPRDLSNNEQFF. The whole variable domain, remainder taken from reference TRBV7-9 and TRBJ2-1, is DTGVSQNPRHKITKRGQNVTFRCDPISEHNRLYWYRQTLGQGPEFLTYFQNEAQLEKSRLLSDRFSAERPKGSFSTLEIQRTEQGDSAMYLCASSPRDLSNNEQFFGPGTRLTVL.

As for this clone: The junction and the germline gene differ at one end; a read error may be behind it. This chain joins TRBV15 and TRBJ2-4, with D perhaps matching TRBD1 (5 bases). The CDR3 consists of 15 residues. From germline, CDR1 is LNHNV and CDR2 YYDKDF (reference sequence). In DNA form, the CDR3 reads TGTGCCACCAGCGAGACAGAGAAAGCCAAAAACATTCAGTGCTTC. Encoded protein: CATSETEKAKNIQCF.

There are a few counts of this clone. The chain recombines TRBV27 with TRBJ2-4; D possibly corresponds to TRBD1 (7 bases). Trimming removed 5 bases from V and 0 bases from J, with 14 bases in between. The CDR3 is 16 amino acids. The germline V gene encodes CDR1 MNHEY and CDR2 SMNVEV (reference sequence). Here the CDR3 DNA reads TGTGCCAGCAGTCCCGGGGGACAGCCAGCCAAAAACATTCAGTACTTC. This codes for CASSPGGQPAKNIQYF.

This chain connects TRBV9 to TRBJ2-1; D not resolved. Germline CDR1 reads SGDLS; CDR2 reads YYNGEE. V was pared by 0 bases and J by 6 bases, with 4 bases between. The length of the CDR3 is 12 residues. CDR3 protein: CASSVAGNEQFF. The CDR3 DNA follows: TGTGCCAGCAGCGTAGCAGGCAATGAGCAGTTCTTC.

The J gene is TRBJ2-7, the V gene TRBV6-6; 8 bases align to TRBD2. CDR3 length: 13 amino acids. Germline V CDR1 and CDR2: MNHNY, SVGAGI (reference sequence). After removal of 5 bases from V and 4 bases from J, the junction contained 4 bases not matched to a gene. CDR3 in amino acids: CASSRTSLYEQYF. CDR3 nucleotides: TGTGCCAGCAGTCGGACTAGCCTATACGAGCAGTACTTC.

CDR3 loop: CASRQDRRYETQYF. The CDR3 region has the DNA TGTGCCAGCAGACAAGACAGAAGATACGAGACCCAGTACTTC. V and J are TRBV5-4 and TRBJ2-5; D possibly corresponds to TRBD1 (5 bases). The germline V and J ends were trimmed by 5 bases and 5 bases, with 16 bases remaining between them. Per the germline V gene, CDR1 is SGHNT and CDR2 is YYREEE (reference sequence). CDR3 length: 14 residues. Combining the CDR3 with reference TRBV5-4 and TRBJ2-5 gives the whole variable domain ETGVTQSPTHLIKTRGQQVTLRCSSQSGHNTVSWYQQALGQGPQFIFQYYREEENGRGNFPPRFSGLQFPNYSSELNVNALELDDSALYLCASRQDRRYETQYFGPGTRLLVL.

The V call is TRBV19, the J call TRBJ2-7; 7 nucleotides line up with TRBD1. This CDR3 has 11 amino acids. Germline V gives CDR1 LNHDA, CDR2 SQIVND (reference sequence). V lost 6 bases and J lost 8; bases outside the gene matches: 4. In DNA, the CDR3 is TGTGCCAGTAGACAGGGGTCCCAGCAGTACTTC. Its translation is CASRQGSQQYF.

This chain links TRBV19 with TRBJ2-1; 9 nucleotides align to TRBD2. CDR1 is LNHDA and CDR2 is SQIVND in the germline V gene (reference sequence). This CDR3 spans 16 amino acids. J lost 6 bases, V lost 5 bases, and 11 bases had no gene match. The CDR3 DNA reads as TGTGCCAGTAGTGGGATTGGGACTAGCATTGGCAATGAGCAGTTCTTC. Amino acid sequence: CASSGIGTSIGNEQFF. Full variable domain (missing parts from reference TRBV19 and TRBJ2-1): DGGITQSPKYLFRKEGQNVTLSCEQNLNHDAMYWYRQDPGQGLRLIYYSQIVNDFQKGDIAEGYSVSREKKESFPLTVTSAQKNPTAFYLCASSGIGTSIGNEQFFGPGTRLTVL.

The rearrangement links TRBV6-5 to TRBJ1-1; D remains ambiguous. This CDR3 comprises 11 residues. The germline V and J ends were trimmed by 7 bases and 5 bases, with 8 bases remaining between them. Germline V CDR1 and CDR2: MNHEY, SVGAGI. Written as DNA, the CDR3 is TGTGCCAGCACTGCGGGTACTGAAGCTTTCTTT. This sequence encodes CASTAGTEAFF.

The chain employs TRBV5-1 and TRBJ1-2; D is perhaps TRBD1 (5 bases). Trimming removed 4 bases from V and 2 bases from J, with 12 bases in between. Germline CDR1 and CDR2: SGHRS and YFSETQ. The CDR3 covers 14 residues. The CDR3 DNA sequence: TGCGCCAGCAGCCAACAAGGGGTAAACTATGGCTACACCTTC. This gives the protein CASSQQGVNYGYTF.

The V gene is TRBV2, the J gene TRBJ2-5, with 10 bases fitting TRBD1. V trimming: 8 bases; J trimming: 3 bases; junction bases outside the gene matches: 18. Looked up from germline, CDR1 is SNHLY and CDR2 is FYNNEI. The CDR3 is 18 amino acids. The DNA of the CDR3 is TGTGCCAGCTCAACCGGGACAGGGGTCCGGAGGGCAAAAGAGACCCAGTACTTC. It is translated as CASSTGTGVRRAKETQYF.

V usage is TRBV7-9 and J usage is TRBJ1-4; D remains unclear. Germline V gene lookup returns CDR1 SEHNR and CDR2 FQNEAQ (reference sequence). The germline V and J ends were trimmed by 6 bases and 6 bases, with 11 bases remaining between them. CDR3 size: 13 residues. CDR3 amino acids: CASRPGEDEKLFF. CDR3 in DNA: TGTGCCAGCAGGCCGGGAGAGGATGAAAAACTGTTTTTT.

The genes are TRBV29-1 and TRBJ1-3, with 7 bases aligning to TRBD1. This CDR3 has 13 amino acids. Trimming removed 7 bases from V and 4 bases from J; junction bases left unmatched: 7. Germline lookup yields CDR1 SQVTM and CDR2 ANQGSEA. In DNA, the CDR3 is TGCAGCGGTACGACAGGGATGGGAAACACCATATATTTT. This gives the protein CSGTTGMGNTIYF.

V usage is TRBV28 and J usage is TRBJ1-4; D is unresolved. Trimming removed 6 bases at V and 5 bases at J, with 13 bases between. Germline loops: CDR1 MDHEN, CDR2 SYDVKM. The CDR3 is 14 residues long. The CDR3 loop is CASSRSGNNEKLFF. The CDR3, as DNA: TGTGCCAGCAGCCGGTCGGGAAACAATGAAAAACTGTTTTTT.

This sequence joins TRBV28 and TRBJ1-1; possibly TRBD1 for D (6 bases). Germline V lookup: CDR1 MDHEN, CDR2 SYDVKM. The V and J ends lost 8 bases and 7 bases respectively, with 17 bases between them. CDR3 length equals 13 residues. The CDR3 coding sequence is TGTGCCAGCTTCGGGACACCGGGAATTGAAGCTTTCTTT. Translating gives CASFGTPGIEAFF. Complete variable domain (other parts from reference TRBV28 and TRBJ1-1): DVKVTQSSRYLVKRTGEKVFLECVQDMDHENMFWYRQDPGLGLRLIYFSYDVKMKEKGDIPEGYSVSREKKERFSLILESASTNQTSMYLCASFGTPGIEAFFGQGTRLTVV.

With respect to this clone: The identical CDR3 is also encoded by other nucleotide sequences in the sample. The V gene is TRBV5-1, the J gene TRBJ2-1, with 9 positions matching TRBD2. From germline, CDR1 is SGHRS and CDR2 YFSETQ. J lost 4 bases, V lost 3 bases, and 5 bases had no gene match. This CDR3 spans 15 amino acids. This CDR3 is CASSSTSGSYNEQFF. The DNA for the CDR3 is TGCGCCAGCAGCTCTACTAGCGGGTCTTACAATGAGCAGTTCTTC.

This chain links TRBV19 with TRBJ2-7; 7 bases fit TRBD1. Per germline, CDR1 LNHDA and CDR2 SQIVND (reference sequence). This CDR3 is 13 amino acids long. V lost 6 bases to trimming and J lost 0 bases; unmatched junction nucleotides: 2. The CDR3 spells CASRQGSSYEQYF. CDR3 nucleotide sequence: TGTGCCAGTAGACAGGGGAGCTCCTACGAGCAGTACTTC.

The CDR3, as DNA: TGCGCCAGCAGCTCCAGGGGAGGGCGTGAAAAACTGTTTTTT. Translated, it gives CASSSRGGREKLFF. The chain is built from TRBV5-1 and TRBJ1-4; D possibly corresponds to TRBD1 (6 bases). The ends were cut back, 3 bases at V and 7 bases at J, with 13 bases in the middle. CDR3 length: 14 amino acids. In germline, CDR1 is SGHRS, CDR2 YFSETQ. The full variable domain, in which reference TRBV5-1 and TRBJ1-4 provide the parts outside the CDR3, is KAGVTQTPRYLIKTRGQQVTLSCSPISGHRSVSWYQQTPGQGLQFLFEYFSETQRNKGNFPGRFSGRQFSNSRSEMNVSTLELGDSALYLCASSSRGGREKLFFGSGTQLSVL.

The CDR3 sequence is CASSSGFTGNTIYF. CDR3 coding DNA: TGTGCCAGCAGCTCCGGGTTTACTGGAAACACCATATATTTT. The rearrangement joins TRBV9 to TRBJ1-3; no definite D call. The V and J ends lost 4 bases and 2 bases respectively, with 10 bases between them. CDR3 length: 14 residues. Germline values: CDR1 SGDLS, CDR2 YYNGEE.

The chain links TRBV4-1 to TRBJ1-4; D not resolved. Germline V gene lookup returns CDR1 MGHRA and CDR2 YSYEKL. The CDR3 runs 17 residues. V lost 4 bases and J 0 bases, leaving 15 bases between the germline ends. The CDR3 nucleotides read TGCGCCAGCAGCCCATACTATCCTATTGCAACTAATGAAAAACTGTTTTTT. The encoded protein is CASSPYYPIATNEKLFF.

V gene TRBV15 combines with J gene TRBJ1-1; D uncertain. This CDR3 region has 17 residues. V was pared by 6 bases and J by 3 bases, with 23 bases between. From germline, CDR1 is LNHNV and CDR2 YYDKDF (reference sequence). The DNA for the CDR3 is TGTGCCACCAGTTTGACCTCCGGAGGGTATCTAGACACTGAAGCTTTCTTT. Translating gives CATSLTSGGYLDTEAFF.

This clone has just a few counts. The rearrangement links TRBV5-1 to TRBJ1-4; TRBD1 is a possible D gene (5 bases). Looked up from germline, CDR1 is SGHRS and CDR2 is YFSETQ. There are 13 residues in the CDR3. Trimming cost V 0 bases and J 7 bases, with 7 bases left between them. CDR3 amino acids: CASSLDGAEKLFF. The CDR3 DNA follows: TGCGCCAGCAGCTTGGATGGGGCTGAAAAACTGTTTTTT.

CDR3 coding DNA: TGTGCCAGCAGCTGGGACTGGGCCTACGAGCAGTACTTC. This translates into CASSWDWAYEQYF. This rearrangement joins TRBV7-2 to TRBJ2-7; D is possibly TRBD2 (6 bases). V lost 4 bases, J lost 2 bases, and 9 bases lay in between. Germline values: CDR1 SGHTA, CDR2 FQGNSA. CDR3 length equals 13 residues. Looking up the rest from reference TRBV7-2 and TRBJ2-7 gives the full variable domain: GAGVSQSPSNKVTEKGKDVELRCDPISGHTALYWYRQSLGQGLEFLIYFQGNSAPDKSGLPSDRFSAERTGGSVSTLTIQRTQQEDSAVYLCASSWDWAYEQYFGPGTRLTVT.

J is TRBJ2-1 and V is TRBV9, with 11 bases lining up with TRBD2. This CDR3 spans 17 amino acids. Per the germline V gene, CDR1 is SGDLS and CDR2 is YYNGEE. J was trimmed by 5 bases and V by 3 bases; bases with no gene match: 10. The CDR3 nucleotides are TGTGCCAGCAGCGCTAAGATAGCGGGAGGGCCGAACAATGAGCAGTTCTTC. It codes for CASSAKIAGGPNNEQFF.